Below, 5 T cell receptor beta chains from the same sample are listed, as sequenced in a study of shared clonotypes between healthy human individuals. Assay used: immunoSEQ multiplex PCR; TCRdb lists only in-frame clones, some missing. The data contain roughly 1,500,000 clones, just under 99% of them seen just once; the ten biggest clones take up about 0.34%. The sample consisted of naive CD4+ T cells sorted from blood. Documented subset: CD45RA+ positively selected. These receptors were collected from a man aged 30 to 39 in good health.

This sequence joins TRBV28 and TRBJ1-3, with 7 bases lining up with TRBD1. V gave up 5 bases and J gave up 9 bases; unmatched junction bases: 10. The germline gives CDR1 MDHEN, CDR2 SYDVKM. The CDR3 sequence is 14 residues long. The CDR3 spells CASSTGTVVGTIYF. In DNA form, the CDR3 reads TGTGCCAGCAGTACTGGGACAGTGGTGGGCACCATATATTTT.

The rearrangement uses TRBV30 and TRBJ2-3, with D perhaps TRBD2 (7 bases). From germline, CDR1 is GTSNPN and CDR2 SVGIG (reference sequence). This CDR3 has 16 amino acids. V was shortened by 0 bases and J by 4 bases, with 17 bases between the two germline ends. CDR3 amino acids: CAWSVPGGLQADTQYF. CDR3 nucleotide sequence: TGTGCCTGGAGTGTCCCGGGGGGCCTTCAGGCAGATACGCAGTATTTT.

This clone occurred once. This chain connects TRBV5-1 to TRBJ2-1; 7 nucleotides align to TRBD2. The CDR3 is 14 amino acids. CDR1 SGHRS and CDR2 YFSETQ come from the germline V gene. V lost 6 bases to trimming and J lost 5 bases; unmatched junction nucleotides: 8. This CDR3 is CASTRDSGHNEQFF. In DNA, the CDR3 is TGCGCCAGCACTAGGGATAGCGGGCACAATGAGCAGTTCTTC.

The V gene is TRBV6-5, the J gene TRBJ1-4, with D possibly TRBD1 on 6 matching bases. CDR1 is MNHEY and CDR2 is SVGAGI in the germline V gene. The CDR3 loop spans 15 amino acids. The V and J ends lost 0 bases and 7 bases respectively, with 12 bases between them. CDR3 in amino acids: CASSYSTQGFEKLFF. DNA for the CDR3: TGTGCCAGCAGTTACTCGACACAGGGTTTTGAAAAACTGTTTTTT.

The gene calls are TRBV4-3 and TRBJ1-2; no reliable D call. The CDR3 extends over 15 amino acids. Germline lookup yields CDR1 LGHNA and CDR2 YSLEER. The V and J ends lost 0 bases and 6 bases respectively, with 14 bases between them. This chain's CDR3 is CASSQDPSPRDGYTF. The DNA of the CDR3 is TGCGCCAGCAGCCAAGATCCGTCCCCCCGGGATGGCTACACCTTC.